Following are 20 T cell receptor delta chains from one sample sequenced in a study of Vδ1+ human thymocytes. The template was reverse-transcribed extracted RNA. Multiplex PCR used pooled V-gene forward primers and a constant-region reverse primer to amplify CDR3s. TCRdb re-identified clones in the multiplex PCR reads via CATT. The table includes more than 25,000 delta-chain clones, under 8% detected once. These receptors lack a known antigen. Study-wide findings and caveats: Thymic TRG and TRD repertoires appeared highly polyclonal.

What was sequenced was Vdelta1+ gamma-delta thymocytes from the thymus. The subset denotes: FACS-sorted CD3+ TCRalphabeta- TCRVdelta1+ TCRVdelta2- thymocytes. These receptors all stem from a girl under three years old who had congenital heart surgery.

This clone was counted only a few times. This chain connects TRDV1 to TRDJ1; tentative D call: TRDD2 (5 bases). Trimming cost V 3 bases and J 0 bases, with 20 bases left between them. The germline V gene encodes CDR1 TSWWSYY and CDR2 QGS. The CDR3 sequence is 18 residues long. CDR3 nucleotides: TGTGCTCTTGGGGACCTACATACCGATATCGGGTACACCGATAAACTCATCTTT. Translating gives CALGDLHTDIGYTDKLIF.

The chain has TRDV1 and TRDJ1; possibly TRDD2 for D (8 bases). No J segment appears in TCRdb, so it was assigned here by matching the sequence to germline. The CDR3 contains 22 residues. V lost 2 bases, J lost 0 bases, and 31 bases lay in between. Germline lookup yields CDR1 TSWWSYY and CDR2 QGS. CDR3 DNA sequence: TGTGCTCTTGGGGAATTGTTCACTTCCTACGTAAGAGCTGGGGGCTACACCGATAAACTCATCTTT. Translating gives CALGELFTSYVRAGGYTDKLIF.

This clone was counted between two and nine times. The rearrangement joins TRDV1 to TRDJ2, with TRDD3 matching 11 bases. CDR3 length equals 15 residues. Trimming took 6 bases from V and 6 from J; bases not matched to a gene: 6. Germline CDR1 is TSWWSYY and CDR2 is QGS. CDR3 nucleotides: TGTGCTCTTGGACCAGCTGGGGGATACTCAGCACAACTCTTCTTT. Protein sequence: CALGPAGGYSAQLFF.

This clone was found a few times. Given a much more abundant clone one base away, this may be a read error. This rearrangement joins TRDV2 to TRDJ1, with 7 positions matching TRDD3. The germline gives CDR1 GEAIGNYY, CDR2 EKD. This CDR3 region has 19 residues. CDR3 DNA sequence: TGTGCCTGTAACACCGGACTGGGGCCTCGCCGGTGGGGCACCGATAAACTCATCTTT. Translation gives CACNTGLGPRRWGTDKLIF.

Of note for this clone: At the DNA level, this CDR3 is encoded by other sequences in the same sample as well. This chain connects TRDV1 to TRDJ1, with 7 bases lining up with TRDD3. The CDR3 contains 22 residues. Germline V gene sequence: CDR1 TSWWSYY, CDR2 QGS. After removal of 0 bases from V and 2 bases from J, the junction contained 24 bases not matched to a gene. The CDR3 DNA follows: TGTGCTCTTGGGGAACTAGCGGGACTGGGGATTCCCAGGCGGCCCTATACCGATAAACTCATCTTT. It codes for CALGELAGLGIPRRPYTDKLIF.

In its sample, this clone was seen a few times. The chain is built from TRDV1 and TRDJ1; TRDD3 matches at 9 bases. V gave up 2 bases and J gave up 1 base; unmatched junction bases: 17. CDR1 and CDR2 from the germline V gene are TSWWSYY and QGS. The CDR3 runs 20 residues. CDR3 residues: CALGESLPVHWGRLTDKLIF. The CDR3 nucleotides read TGTGCTCTTGGGGAATCCCTTCCCGTTCACTGGGGGAGGCTCACCGATAAACTCATCTTT.

This clone was counted only a few times. This rearrangement joins TRDV1 to TRDJ1, with 7 bases that match TRDD3. Losses at the gene ends were 2 bases for V and 0 bases for J; bases not matched to a gene: 18. Germline CDR1 and CDR2: TSWWSYY and QGS. The CDR3 is 20 amino acids. The CDR3 here is CALGEEKRGDSRLHTDKLIF. In nucleotides, the CDR3 is TGTGCTCTTGGGGAAGAAAAAAGGGGGGATTCACGCCTTCACACCGATAAACTCATCTTT.

This clone appeared a few times. The chain recombines TRDV1 with TRDJ1; TRDD3 agrees at 10 bases. V dropped 0 bases and J dropped 2; count of bases not matched to a gene: 21. Germline CDR1 is TSWWSYY and CDR2 is QGS. The CDR3 consists of 22 residues. CDR3 sequence (DNA): TGTGCTCTTGGGGAACTTGAAGGCCTACCGGGTACTGGGGGATGTCCGACCGATAAACTCATCTTT. It codes for CALGELEGLPGTGGCPTDKLIF.

J is TRDJ1 and V is TRDV1; 13 bases map to TRDD3. CDR3 length: 18 amino acids. V lost 6 bases and J lost 0; bases outside the gene matches: 10. In germline, CDR1 is TSWWSYY, CDR2 QGS. CDR3 sequence reads: CALGLGDTFGTYTDKLIF. The CDR3 DNA is TGTGCTCTTGGACTGGGGGATACGTTCGGTACGTACACCGATAAACTCATCTTT.

This clone showed up just a few times. The V call is TRDV1, the J call TRDJ1; D is perhaps TRDD2 (5 bases). CDR3 length: 16 residues. The germline V gene has CDR1 TSWWSYY and CDR2 QGS. V was pared by 2 bases and J by 3 bases, with 16 bases between. The CDR3: CALGEVAFIRADKLIF. The CDR3 DNA reads TGTGCTCTTGGGGAAGTTGCCTTCATAAGGGCCGATAAACTCATCTTT.

This clone came up a few times. This chain connects TRDV2 to TRDJ1; the match to TRDD3 covers 9 bases. With 1 base clipped from V and 1 base from J, the junction kept 6 bases outside the gene matches. CDR1 is GEAIGNYY, CDR2 EKD, per germline. CDR3 length equals 16 residues. The CDR3 coding sequence is TGTGCCTGTGACACACTGGGGGACGCGTGCACCGATAAACTCATCTTT. It translates to CACDTLGDACTDKLIF.

The gene calls are TRDV1 and TRDJ1, with 7 bases fitting TRDD3. V dropped 2 bases and J dropped 8; count of bases not matched to a gene: 8. CDR1 TSWWSYY and CDR2 QGS come from the germline V gene. The CDR3 is 14 amino acids. CDR3: CALGEEVGGTKLIF. The CDR3, as DNA: TGTGCTCTTGGGGAAGAGGTTGGGGGAACGAAACTCATCTTT.

The chain employs TRDV1 and TRDJ1, with D possibly being TRDD3 (5 bases). The V end lost 4 bases, the J end lost 2 bases, and 14 bases lay between the germline ends. The CDR3 is 15 amino acids. Germline V gene lookup returns CDR1 TSWWSYY and CDR2 QGS. CDR3 residues: CALGVPKRGTDKLIF. In nucleotides, the CDR3 is TGTGCTCTTGGGGTCCCCAAAAGGGGAACCGATAAACTCATCTTT.

The chain joins TRDV1 to TRDJ1, with a possible D match to TRDD1 (5 bases). Between the trimmed V and J ends, which lost 2 bases and 0 bases, there was a span of 13 bases. This CDR3 comprises 16 residues. CDR1 and CDR2 from the germline V gene are TSWWSYY and QGS. In DNA form, the CDR3 reads TGTGCTCTTGGGGAAAATAGATCAGGGTACACCGATAAACTCATCTTT. Protein: CALGENRSGYTDKLIF.

The chain links TRDV1 to TRDJ1, with a weak D call TRDD3 (5 bases). CDR3 length: 18 residues. The germline V and J ends were trimmed by 0 bases and 7 bases, with 24 bases remaining between them. Germline values: CDR1 TSWWSYY, CDR2 QGS. In DNA form, the CDR3 reads TGTGCTCTTGGGGAACTATATGATTCGGGGGTCACGCAGGTTAAACTCATCTTT. Protein product: CALGELYDSGVTQVKLIF.

This clone is medium-sized by share. J is TRDJ1 and V is TRDV2; 13 nucleotides align to TRDD3. From germline, CDR1 is GEAIGNYY and CDR2 EKD. V was pared by 3 bases and J by 1 base, with 7 bases of the junction left unmatched. The CDR3 spans 17 residues. CDR3 protein: CACDAILGDTGTDKLIF. Here the CDR3 DNA reads TGTGCCTGTGACGCCATACTGGGGGATACGGGCACCGATAAACTCATCTTT.

The J gene is TRDJ1, the V gene TRDV1, with D possibly TRDD3 on 6 matching bases. Trimming left V 0 bases short and J 6 bases short, with 20 bases between. CDR3 length: 17 amino acids. Germline V gene data show CDR1 as TSWWSYY and CDR2 as QGS. The CDR3 protein is CALGELRGSIEGNKLIF. Written as DNA, the CDR3 is TGTGCTCTTGGGGAACTAAGGGGATCGATCGAGGGTAATAAACTCATCTTT.

This clone was seen only a few times. This chain connects TRDV1 to TRDJ1; a weak D match, TRDD3 (6 bases). From germline, CDR1 is TSWWSYY and CDR2 QGS. V shed 0 bases and J shed 1 base, with 24 bases lying between them. The CDR3 contains 20 residues. As DNA, the CDR3 is TGTGCTCTTGGGGAACTGGTCTATTCGCCTGGGGCACCTCTCACCGATAAACTCATCTTT. Protein sequence: CALGELVYSPGAPLTDKLIF.

This clone was observed a handful of times. V and J are TRDV1 and TRDJ1, with D possibly TRDD2 on 5 matching bases. Germline V lookup: CDR1 TSWWSYY, CDR2 QGS. V lost 5 bases and J 3 bases, leaving 16 bases between the germline ends. This CDR3 contains 15 residues. The CDR3 reads CALGPTPLGPDKLIF. As DNA, the CDR3 is TGTGCTCTTGGGCCTACTCCCCTAGGGCCCGATAAACTCATCTTT.

The genes are TRDV1 and TRDJ1; D could derive from TRDD2 or TRDD3 (5 bases each). CDR3 length equals 18 residues. With 2 bases removed from V and 2 bases from J, the gap between germline ends came to 21 bases. Germline values: CDR1 TSWWSYY, CDR2 QGS. The CDR3, as DNA: TGTGCTCTTGGGGAAGAAACCTTCGGGGAGAAGAGGACCGATAAACTCATCTTT. Translating gives CALGEETFGEKRTDKLIF.